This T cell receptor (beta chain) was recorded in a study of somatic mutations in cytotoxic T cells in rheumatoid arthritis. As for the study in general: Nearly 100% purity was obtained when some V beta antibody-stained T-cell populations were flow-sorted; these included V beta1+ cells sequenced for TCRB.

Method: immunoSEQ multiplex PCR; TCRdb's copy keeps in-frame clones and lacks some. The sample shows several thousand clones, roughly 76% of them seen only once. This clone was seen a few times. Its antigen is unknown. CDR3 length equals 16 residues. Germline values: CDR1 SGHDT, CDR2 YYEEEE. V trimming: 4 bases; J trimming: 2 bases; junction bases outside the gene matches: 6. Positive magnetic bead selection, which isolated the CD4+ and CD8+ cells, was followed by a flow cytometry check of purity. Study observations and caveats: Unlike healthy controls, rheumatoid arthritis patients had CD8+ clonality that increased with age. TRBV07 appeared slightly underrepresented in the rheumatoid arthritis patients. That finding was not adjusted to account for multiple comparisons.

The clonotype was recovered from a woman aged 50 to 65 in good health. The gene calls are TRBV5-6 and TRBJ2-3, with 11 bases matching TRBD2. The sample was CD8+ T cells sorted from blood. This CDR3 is CASSPLAGGATDTQYF. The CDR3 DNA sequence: TGTGCCAGCAGCCCCCTAGCGGGGGGTGCCACAGATACGCAGTATTTT.